A single TCR beta chain is shown here with its context. Only in-frame clones appear in the TCRdb table, and some are missing; sequencing was by immunoSEQ multiplex PCR. The sample has 220,000 or so clones; nearly 90% are singletons. The data were taken from a study of blood T cell repertoires in COVID-19. The receptor was isolated from a man aged 25-40 years who had been exposed to COVID-19. The sample taken for sequencing was PBMCs or T cells enriched from blood (not recorded which).

The CDR3, as DNA: TGTGCCAGCAGTGAGGGGGCTAGCCATGGCTACACCTTC. It codes for CASSEGASHGYTF. The rearrangement uses TRBV2 and TRBJ1-2; TRBD1 is a possible D gene (6 bases). Germline V gene data show CDR1 as SNHLY and CDR2 as FYNNEI. Trimming cost V 3 bases and J 6 bases, with 11 bases left between them. CDR3 length: 13 amino acids.